The 8 T cell receptor beta chains below come from one sample, sequenced in a study of OX40 agonist ivuxolimab in advanced cancers. The method was immunoSEQ multiplex PCR; TCRdb's version includes in-frame clones alone and lacks a portion of them. The table lists approximately 32,000 clones, more than 70% of them singletons. The sequencing used CD4+ or CD8+ T cells sorted from blood, collected in a trial of the OX40 agonist ivuxolimab. These TCRs come from an adult with an advanced solid tumor such as melanoma, head and neck, liver or kidney cancer.

The chain is built from TRBV4-1 and TRBJ2-5; D is unresolved. Germline V gene data show CDR1 as MGHRA and CDR2 as YSYEKL. The V end was cut by 0 bases, the J end by 4 bases, with 6 bases between. The CDR3 covers 13 residues. CDR3 sequence: CASSQDGIETQYF. The CDR3 DNA follows: TGCGCCAGCAGCCAAGATGGGATAGAGACCCAGTACTTC.

The V call is TRBV6-5, the J call TRBJ2-1; the D gene is possibly TRBD2 (5 bases). The CDR3 contains 16 residues. The germline V and J ends were trimmed by 4 bases and 5 bases, with 18 bases remaining between them. CDR1 is MNHEY, CDR2 SVGAGI, per germline. CDR3: CASSSPGSGVHNEQFF. As DNA, the CDR3 is TGTGCCAGCAGTTCCCCTGGGAGTGGAGTCCACAATGAGCAGTTCTTC.

This rearrangement joins TRBV28 to TRBJ2-5; tentatively, D is TRBD1 (5 bases). The CDR3 has 14 amino acids. Germline V gene data show CDR1 as MDHEN and CDR2 as SYDVKM. V was cut by 6 bases and J by 5 bases, with 16 bases left in between. The CDR3 is CASREMDMSETQYF. CDR3 nucleotides: TGTGCCAGCAGGGAGATGGACATGTCGGAGACCCAGTACTTC.

The count of this clone is one. The gene calls are TRBV29-1 and TRBJ1-1; maybe TRBD1 (6 bases). This CDR3 is 13 amino acids long. Per the germline V gene, CDR1 is SQVTM and CDR2 is ANQGSEA. V was trimmed by 3 bases and J by 4 bases, leaving 12 bases between them. DNA of the CDR3: TGCAGCGTTGAGAGGACAGAAGGCACTGAAGCTTTCTTT. Protein sequence: CSVERTEGTEAFF.

This rearrangement joins TRBV9 to TRBJ2-7; TRBD1 aligns across 7 bases. The CDR3 is 15 residues long. Looked up from germline, CDR1 is SGDLS and CDR2 is YYNGEE. The junction had 5 bases not matched to a gene; V was cut back by 0 bases and J by 2 bases. CDR3 in amino acids: CASSVAHDRAYEQYF. CDR3 in DNA: TGTGCCAGCAGCGTAGCTCACGACAGGGCCTACGAGCAGTACTTC. Looking up the rest from reference TRBV9 and TRBJ2-7 gives the full variable domain: DSGVTQTPKHLITATGQRVTLRCSPRSGDLSVYWYQQSLDQGLQFLIQYYNGEERAKGNILERFSAQQFPDLHSELNLSSLELGDSALYFCASSVAHDRAYEQYFGPGTRLTVT.

The chain recombines TRBV4-1 with TRBJ1-5; D gene uncertain. The V gene's germline CDR1 is MGHRA and CDR2 YSYEKL. The length of the CDR3 is 16 residues. Between the trimmed V and J ends, which lost 3 bases and 7 bases, there was a span of 19 bases. The CDR3 DNA reads TGCGCCAGCAGCCATCTCGCCCGGGCCAGTAAACAGCCCCAGCATTTT. Protein sequence: CASSHLARASKQPQHF.

This clone was found a few times. The chain has TRBV4-3 and TRBJ1-1; the D gene is possibly TRBD1 (5 bases). Per the germline V gene, CDR1 is LGHNA and CDR2 is YSLEER. Between the trimmed V and J ends, which lost 0 bases and 5 bases, there was a span of 16 bases. The CDR3 runs to 16 residues. The CDR3 nucleotides read TGCGCCAGCAGCCAAGATTTGGGAGGGGTCTTTACTGAAGCTTTCTTT. This translates into CASSQDLGGVFTEAFF.

The genes are TRBV9 and TRBJ1-1; 8 bases match TRBD1. The ends lost 0 bases at V and 7 bases at J; junction bases unmatched: 14. The CDR3 spans 17 residues. The germline gives CDR1 SGDLS, CDR2 YYNGEE. The CDR3 coding sequence is TGTGCCAGCAGCGTAGAGGGGGAACAGGGGGAATCGATTGAAGCTTTCTTT. Translating it yields CASSVEGEQGESIEAFF.